This entry is about one T cell receptor beta chain. Antigen specificity is unknown. The data were obtained in a study of cytomegalovirus exposure and HLA in healthy donors. General study findings and limits: Per a prior analysis, the majority of TCR beta V segments were productive roughly 87% or roughly 30% of the time.

Germline loops: CDR1 MNHEY, CDR2 SMNVEV (reference sequence). V dropped 6 bases and J dropped 4 bases, with 13 bases sitting between them. The length of the CDR3 is 13 residues. The PCR used 60 Vbeta and 13 Jbeta primers. The table came from immunoSEQ multiplex PCR; TCRdb's copy has only in-frame clones and leaves some out. The top ten clones hold roughly 2.5% of a sample with 180,000 or so clones, around 82% of them seen once. These donors counted as nominally healthy when sampled, but unrecorded immune exposures were likely. Sequenced material: PBMCs. The TCR was taken from a woman between 25 and 40 years old in good health and CMV-seropositive. The chain couples TRBV27 to TRBJ2-7; no clear D. The CDR3, as DNA: TGTGCCAGCAGCCCTCGGTCACCTTACGAGCAGTACTTC. Its translation: CASSPRSPYEQYF.